This is a list of T cell receptor beta chains from one sample in a study of CD8+ T cells in alopecia areata. Clones were sequenced by immunoSEQ multiplex PCR, and TCRdb holds only the in-frame ones, with some missing. The sample includes 98,000 or so clones, approximately 59% of them seen just once. Sequenced: CD8+ T cells sorted from blood. All receptors come from a human donor in good health. Both conserved end residues are trimmed from each CDR3.

>TRBJ2-5|TRBV2
ASRDLRGTQY
>TRBJ2-5|TRBV6-1
ASSEEDTTSQETQY
>TRBJ2-3|TRBV5-1
ASRTSDTQY
>TRBJ1-2|TRBV15
AISGFGKEGYGYT
>TRBJ1-1|TRBV4-1
ASRRTAMNTEAF
>TRBJ1-2|TRBV5-6
ASNTGLEDGYT
>TRBJ1-1|TRBV19
ASSNRENTEAF
>TRBJ1-2|TRBV29-1
SVPAGGYGYT
>TRBJ2-7|TRBV19
ASSAGLAGAYEQY
>TRBJ2-4|TRBV15
ATSSPNRVADIQY
>TRBJ2-2|TRBV29-1
SVVGDGNTGELF
>TRBJ2-1|TRBV29-1
SVAGQGARDEQF
>TRBJ1-2|TRBV27
ASSFGSQYGYT
>TRBJ1-2|TRBV7-6
ASSSGGGYT
>TRBJ2-3|TRBV29-1
SVGTGALTDTQY
>TRBJ2-7|TRBV29-1
SVEGQGAYEQY
>TRBJ1-1|TRBV7-9
ASSLAVTIRYTEAF
>TRBJ2-5|TRBV6-1
ASSEGTSPETQY
>TRBJ2-5|TRBV4-1
ASSPTTTPQETQY
>TRBJ1-5|TRBV27
ASSLAGGDNQPQH
>TRBJ1-2|TRBV19
ASSPWDRGHYGYT
>TRBJ2-7|TRBV30
AWSARLGGQGSEQY
>TRBJ2-7|TRBV11-1
ASSGYNSYEQY
>TRBJ2-7|TRBV2
ASSEDPGEQY
>TRBJ1-5|TRBV30
AWSMVREDQPQH
>TRBJ1-5|TRBV13
ASGLGRTAGRSQH
>TRBJ2-1|TRBV6-5
ASSSTSNEQF
>TRBJ2-3|TRBV13
ASSLGRGTQY
>TRBJ1-1|TRBV27
ASSLRDLRPGTEAF
>TRBJ2-5|TRBV29-1
SVDKGGSRETQY
>TRBJ2-4|TRBV5-1
ASSRGGGHIQY
>TRBJ1-6|TRBV15
ATSRDRWGTGSPLH
>TRBJ1-1|TRBV4-1
ASSQGTGYTEAF
>TRBJ2-2|TRBV7-9
ASSSNRLAPNTGELF
>TRBJ2-5|TRBV10-3
AIRSGGAVETQY
>TRBJ2-7|TRBV15
ATSSGQFYEQY
>TRBJ1-5|TRBV19
ASSWDRGATGPQH
>TRBJ2-5|TRBV4-2
ASSQDPGWWQETQY
>TRBJ2-2|TRBV12-5
ASGRTGGVFTGELF
>TRBJ1-4|TRBV7-9
ASSLGPNEKLF
>TRBJ2-3|TRBV13
ASSSPLTDTQY
>TRBJ1-2|TRBV4-3
ASSQDYQGIYGYT
>TRBJ1-3|TRBV25-1
ASLGQGRLGVNTIY
>TRBJ2-7|TRBV2
ASSEEGSSSYEQY
>TRBJ2-7|TRBV5-1
ASSAQGPHEQY
>TRBJ1-2|TRBV9
ASSVGQGHYGYT
>TRBJ2-3|TRBV2
ASAASDTQY
>TRBJ2-7|TRBV4-1
ASSQSGTGGYEQY
>TRBJ2-2|TRBV29-1
SVLQGGELF
>TRBJ1-1|TRBV29-1
SVLFLHQQGSTEAF
>TRBJ2-1|TRBV29-1
SVDPTARNEQF